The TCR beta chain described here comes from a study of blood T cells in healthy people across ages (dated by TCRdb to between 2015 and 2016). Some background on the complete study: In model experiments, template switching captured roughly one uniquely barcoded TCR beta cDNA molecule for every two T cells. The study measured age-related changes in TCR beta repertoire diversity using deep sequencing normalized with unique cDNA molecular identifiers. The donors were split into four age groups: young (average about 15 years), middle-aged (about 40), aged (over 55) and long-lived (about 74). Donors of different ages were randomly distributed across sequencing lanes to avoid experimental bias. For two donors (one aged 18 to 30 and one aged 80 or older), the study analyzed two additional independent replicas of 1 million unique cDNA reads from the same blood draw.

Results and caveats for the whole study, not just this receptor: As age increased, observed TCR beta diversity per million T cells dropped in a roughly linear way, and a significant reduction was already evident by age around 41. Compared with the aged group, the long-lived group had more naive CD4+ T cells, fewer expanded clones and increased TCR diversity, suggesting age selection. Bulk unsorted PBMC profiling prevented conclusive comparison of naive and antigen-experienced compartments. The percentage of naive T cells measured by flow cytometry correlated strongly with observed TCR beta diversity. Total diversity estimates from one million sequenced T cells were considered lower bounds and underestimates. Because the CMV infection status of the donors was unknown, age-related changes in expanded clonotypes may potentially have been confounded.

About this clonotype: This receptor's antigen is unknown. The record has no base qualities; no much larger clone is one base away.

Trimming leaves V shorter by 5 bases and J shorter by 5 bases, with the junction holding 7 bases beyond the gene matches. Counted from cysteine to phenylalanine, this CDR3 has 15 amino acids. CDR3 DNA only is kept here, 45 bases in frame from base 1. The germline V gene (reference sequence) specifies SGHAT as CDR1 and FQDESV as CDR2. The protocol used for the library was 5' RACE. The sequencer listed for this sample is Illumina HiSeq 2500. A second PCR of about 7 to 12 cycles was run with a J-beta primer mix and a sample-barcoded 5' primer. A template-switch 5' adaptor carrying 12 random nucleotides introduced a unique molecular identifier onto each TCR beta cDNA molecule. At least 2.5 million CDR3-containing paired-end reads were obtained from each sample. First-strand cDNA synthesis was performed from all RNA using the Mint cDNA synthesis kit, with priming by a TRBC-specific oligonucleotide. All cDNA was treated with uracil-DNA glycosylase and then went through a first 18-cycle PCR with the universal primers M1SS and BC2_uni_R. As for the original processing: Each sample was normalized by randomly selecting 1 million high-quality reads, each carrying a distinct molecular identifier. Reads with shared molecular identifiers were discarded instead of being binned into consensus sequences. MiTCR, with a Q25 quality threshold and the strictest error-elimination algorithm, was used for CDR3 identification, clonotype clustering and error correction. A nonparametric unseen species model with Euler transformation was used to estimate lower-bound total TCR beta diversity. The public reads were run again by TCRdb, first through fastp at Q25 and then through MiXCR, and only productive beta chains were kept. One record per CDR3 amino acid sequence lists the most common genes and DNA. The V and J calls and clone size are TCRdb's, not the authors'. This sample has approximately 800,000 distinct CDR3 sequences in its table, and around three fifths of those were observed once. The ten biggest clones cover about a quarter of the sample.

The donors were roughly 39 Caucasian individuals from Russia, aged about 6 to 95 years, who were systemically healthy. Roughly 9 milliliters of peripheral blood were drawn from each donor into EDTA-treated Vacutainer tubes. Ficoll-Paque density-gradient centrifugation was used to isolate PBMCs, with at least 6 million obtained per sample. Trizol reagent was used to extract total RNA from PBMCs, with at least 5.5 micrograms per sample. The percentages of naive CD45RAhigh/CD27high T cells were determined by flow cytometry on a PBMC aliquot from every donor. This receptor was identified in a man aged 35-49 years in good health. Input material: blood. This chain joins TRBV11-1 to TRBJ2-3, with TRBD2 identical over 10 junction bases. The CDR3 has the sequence CASSQAGGLVDTQYF. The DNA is TGTGCCAGCAGCCAAGCGGGGGGGCTTGTAGATACGCAGTATTTT. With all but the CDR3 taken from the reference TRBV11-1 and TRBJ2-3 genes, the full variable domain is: EAEVAQSPRYKITEKSQAVAFWCDPISGHATLYWYRQILGQGPELLVQFQDESVVDDSQLPKDRFSAERLKGVDSTLKIQPAELGDSAMYLCASSQAGGLVDTQYFGPGTRLTVL.